In this sample, the clone carrying this T cell receptor beta chain turned up a few times. V shed 4 bases and J shed 10 bases, with 14 bases lying between them. Per germline, CDR1 SGHKS and CDR2 YYEKEE (reference sequence). The CDR3 runs to 12 residues. Using its own MiXCR run on the 5' RACE reads, TCRdb lists one record per CDR3 protein. The table includes about 37,000 distinct CDR3 sequences, around a tenth detected once. The sample belongs to a study of neurological immune-mediated disorders. This chain uses TRBV5-5 with TRBJ1-1, with D tentatively TRBD1 (5 bases). What was sequenced was CD4+ T cells from blood. The receptor was derived from a woman aged 25 to 39 with HTLV-1-associated myelopathy (HAM/TSP). CDR3 sequence: CASSRDRRGAFF. CDR3 nucleotides: TGTGCCAGCAGCCGGGACCGACGGGGAGCTTTCTTT.